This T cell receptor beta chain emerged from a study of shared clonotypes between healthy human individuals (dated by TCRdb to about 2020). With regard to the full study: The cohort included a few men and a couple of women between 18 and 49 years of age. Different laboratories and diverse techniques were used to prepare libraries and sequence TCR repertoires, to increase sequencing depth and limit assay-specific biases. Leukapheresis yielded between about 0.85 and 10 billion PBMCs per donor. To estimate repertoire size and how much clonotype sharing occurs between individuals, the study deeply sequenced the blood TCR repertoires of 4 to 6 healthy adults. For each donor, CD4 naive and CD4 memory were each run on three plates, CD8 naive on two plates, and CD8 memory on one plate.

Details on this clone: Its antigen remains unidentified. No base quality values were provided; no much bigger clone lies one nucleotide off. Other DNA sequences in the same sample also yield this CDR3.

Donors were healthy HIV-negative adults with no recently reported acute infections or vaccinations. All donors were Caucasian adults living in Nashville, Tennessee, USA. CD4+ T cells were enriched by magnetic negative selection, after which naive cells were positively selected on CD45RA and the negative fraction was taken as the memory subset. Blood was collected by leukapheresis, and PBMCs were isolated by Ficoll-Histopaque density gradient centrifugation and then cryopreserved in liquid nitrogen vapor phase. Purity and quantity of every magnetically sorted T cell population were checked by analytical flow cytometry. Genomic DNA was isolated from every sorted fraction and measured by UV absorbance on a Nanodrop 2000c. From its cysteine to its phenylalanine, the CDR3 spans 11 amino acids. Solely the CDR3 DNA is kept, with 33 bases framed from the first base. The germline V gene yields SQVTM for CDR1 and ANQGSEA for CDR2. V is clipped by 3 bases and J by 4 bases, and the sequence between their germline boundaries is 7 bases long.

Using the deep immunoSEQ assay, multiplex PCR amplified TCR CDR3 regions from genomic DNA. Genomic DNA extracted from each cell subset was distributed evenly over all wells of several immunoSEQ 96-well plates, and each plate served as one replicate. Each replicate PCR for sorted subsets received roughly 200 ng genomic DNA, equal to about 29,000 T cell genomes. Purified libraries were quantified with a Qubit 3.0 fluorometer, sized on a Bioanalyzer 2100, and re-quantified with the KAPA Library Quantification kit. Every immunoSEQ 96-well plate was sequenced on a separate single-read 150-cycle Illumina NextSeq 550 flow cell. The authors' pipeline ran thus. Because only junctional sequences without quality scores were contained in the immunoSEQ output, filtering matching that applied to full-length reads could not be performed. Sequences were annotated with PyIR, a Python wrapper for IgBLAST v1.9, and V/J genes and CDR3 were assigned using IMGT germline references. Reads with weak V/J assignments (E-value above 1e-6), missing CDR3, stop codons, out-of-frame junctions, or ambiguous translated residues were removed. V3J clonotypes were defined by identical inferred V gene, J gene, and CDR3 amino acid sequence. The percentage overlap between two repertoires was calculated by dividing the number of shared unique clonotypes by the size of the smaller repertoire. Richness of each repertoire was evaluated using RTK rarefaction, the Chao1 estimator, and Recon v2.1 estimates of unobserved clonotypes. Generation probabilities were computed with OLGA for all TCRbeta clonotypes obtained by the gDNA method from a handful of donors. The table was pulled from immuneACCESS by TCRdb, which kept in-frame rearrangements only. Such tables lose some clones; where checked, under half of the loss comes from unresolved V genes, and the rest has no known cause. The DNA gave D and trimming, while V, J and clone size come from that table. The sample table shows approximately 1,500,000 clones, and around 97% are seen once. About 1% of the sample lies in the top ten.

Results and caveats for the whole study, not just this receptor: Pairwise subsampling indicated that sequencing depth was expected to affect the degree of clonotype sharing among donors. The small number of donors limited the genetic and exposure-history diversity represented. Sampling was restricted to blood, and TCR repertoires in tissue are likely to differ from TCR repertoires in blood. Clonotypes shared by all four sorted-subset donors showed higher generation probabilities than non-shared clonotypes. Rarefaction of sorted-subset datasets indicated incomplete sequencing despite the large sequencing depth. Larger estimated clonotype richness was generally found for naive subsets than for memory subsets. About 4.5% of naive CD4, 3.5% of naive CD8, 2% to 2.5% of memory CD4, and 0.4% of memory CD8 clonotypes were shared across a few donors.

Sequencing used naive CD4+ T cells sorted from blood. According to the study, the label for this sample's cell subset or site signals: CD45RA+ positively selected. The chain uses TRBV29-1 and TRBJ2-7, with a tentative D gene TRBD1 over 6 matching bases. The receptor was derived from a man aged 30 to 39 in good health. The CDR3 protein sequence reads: CSVDRGYEQYF. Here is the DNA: TGCAGCGTTGACAGGGGTTACGAGCAGTACTTC.